A selection of T cell receptor beta chains follows, all from one sample in a study of cytomegalovirus exposure and HLA in healthy donors. Generated by immunoSEQ multiplex PCR, the TCRdb table keeps only in-frame clones and is missing some. This sample has about 400,000 clones, with roughly 90% found just once. Specimen: PBMCs. Receptors were obtained from a woman between 18 and 30 years old in good health and CMV-seronegative. The CDR3 runs from the conserved cysteine through the conserved F or W. D genes are given only for firm matches. Size values are once, few and many counts, or a class for expanded clones, and some rows have none.

TRBJ1-5 | . | TRBV6-6 | . | TGTGCCAGCAGTTACTTCAGGGGAAATCAGCCCCAGCATTTT | CASSYFRGNQPQHF
TRBJ2-2 | . | TRBV7-2 | . | TGTGCCAGCAGCTTAGATTATCCCGGGGAGCTGTTTTTT | CASSLDYPGELFF
TRBJ1-3 | . | TRBV28 | . | TGTGCCAGCAGCCCGGCTAGATCTGGAAACACCATATATTTT | CASSPARSGNTIYF
TRBJ1-2 | . | TRBV19 | TRBD1 | TGTGCCAGTAGGATACAGGGGAAGAGTGGCTACACCTTC | CASRIQGKSGYTF
TRBJ1-2 | . | TRBV19 | . | TGTGCCAGCGCGCTGACACCCTATGGCTACACCTTC | CASALTPYGYTF
TRBJ1-3 | once | TRBV5-1 | TRBD1 | TGCGCCAGCAGCTTGGCGCCCGACAGGGGGGTCTCTGGAAACACCATATATTTT | CASSLAPDRGVSGNTIYF
TRBJ2-1 | once | TRBV4-2 | . | TGTGCCAGCAGCCAACCGGAGGACTACCTAAAATACAATGAGCAGTTCTTC | CASSQPEDYLKYNEQFF
TRBJ2-2 | . | TRBV25-1 | . | TGTGCCAGCAATACATTGGAGGCCGGGGAGCTGTTTTTT | CASNTLEAGELFF
TRBJ2-1 | . | TRBV4-2 | . | TGTGCCAGCAGCCATACTAGCTCCTACAATGAGCAGTTCTTC | CASSHTSSYNEQFF
TRBJ2-5 | . | TRBV7-3 | . | TGTGCCAGCAGCTTAACAGGGACACCAATGGGGACCCAGTACTTC | CASSLTGTPMGTQYF
TRBJ2-3 | . | TRBV6-5 | TRBD2 | TGTGCCAGCGCCCCACTAGCGGGGAGGACAGATACGCAGTATTTT | CASAPLAGRTDTQYF
TRBJ2-1 | . | TRBV5-6 | TRBD2 | TGTGCCAGCAGCAGCCTAGCGGCGGGAGTCGGCAATGAGCAGTTCTTC | CASSSLAAGVGNEQFF
TRBJ1-1 | once | TRBV4-1 | TRBD1 | TGCGCCAGCAGCCACCCCCGACAGGGAGCAAACACTGAAGCTTTCTTT | CASSHPRQGANTEAFF
TRBJ2-7 | . | TRBV6-1 | . | TGTGCCAGCTCTAAAGCCCGGGTTGGGGAGCAGTACTTC | CASSKARVGEQYF
TRBJ2-5 | . | TRBV2 | TRBD2 | TGTGCCAGCACTAGCGGGAGGGCCCGGGAGACCCAGTACTTC | CASTSGRARETQYF
TRBJ1-1 | . | TRBV27 | . | TGTGCCAGCAGAACTCCGGGCCTGGGTCGAGGGGGCACTGAAGCTTTCTTT | CASRTPGLGRGGTEAFF
TRBJ2-7 | . | TRBV28 | . | TGTGCCAAAACTTGGAGCTCCGAGCAGTACTTC | CAKTWSSEQYF
TRBJ2-3 | . | TRBV13 | . | TGTGCCAGCAGCTTGGGGCTCCGCACAGATACGCAGTATTTT | CASSLGLRTDTQYF
TRBJ1-6 | . | TRBV15 | . | TGTGCCACCGCCCCTCAGAAGGGGCGATCACCCCTCCACTTT | CATAPQKGRSPLHF
TRBJ1-2 | . | TRBV7-8 | TRBD1 | TGTGCCAGCAGCGGAAGGGACAGGTCGAAAGGCTACACCTTC | CASSGRDRSKGYTF
TRBJ1-5 | . | TRBV5-8 | . | TGTGCCAGCAGCTTGAACAGTTATAGCAATCAGCCCCAGCATTTT | CASSLNSYSNQPQHF
TRBJ1-2 | . | TRBV10-3 | . | TGTGCCATCAATGGGGCAGGGGCCCCTACCGCTAACTATGGCTACACCTTC | CAINGAGAPTANYGYTF
TRBJ2-7 | . | TRBV7-9 | TRBD1 | TGTGCCAGCAGCCAGACAGGGCGAGGAGAGCAGTACTTC | CASSQTGRGEQYF
TRBJ2-1 | once | TRBV5-6 | TRBD2 | TGTGCCAGCAGCTTGGGCGGGGGAGGGCCTCGGGATGAGCAGTTCTTC | CASSLGGGGPRDEQFF
TRBJ2-5 | few | TRBV25-1 | . | TGTGCCAGCAGTGAAGGCCTTGCCCAAGAGACCCAGTACTTC | CASSEGLAQETQYF
TRBJ1-6 | . | TRBV6-1 | . | TGTGCCAGCAGTGAAGCGCTGAGCTCCTATAATTCACCCCTCCACTTT | CASSEALSSYNSPLHF
TRBJ2-5 | once | TRBV4-1 | . | TGCGCCAGCAGCCGACAACTAGGAGGGGGGGGGAGAGCCCAGTACTTC | CASSRQLGGGGRAQYF
TRBJ2-1 | . | TRBV14 | TRBD2 | TGTGCCAGCAGCCAAGAACTAGCGGGCTTCTACAATGAGCAGTTCTTC | CASSQELAGFYNEQFF
TRBJ2-2 | . | TRBV10-3 | TRBD1 | TGTGCCATCAGTGTGAGGGACAGGGAGAACACCGGGGAGCTGTTTTTT | CAISVRDRENTGELFF
TRBJ1-5 | . | TRBV30 | . | TGTGCCTGGCAAACACAGGGAGGCAATCAGCCCCAGCATTTT | CAWQTQGGNQPQHF
TRBJ2-5 | . | TRBV2 | TRBD1 | TGTGCCAGCAGGGAGACAGGGATTCTTGAGACCCAGTACTTC | CASRETGILETQYF
TRBJ2-2 | . | TRBV2 | . | TGTGCCAGCAGTGTGCAGGGGCCGAACACCGGGGAGCTGTTTTTT | CASSVQGPNTGELFF
TRBJ1-1 | . | TRBV25-1 | TRBD1 | TGTGCCAGCACCCCCCCCGGGACAGGGTACACTGAAGCTTTCTTT | CASTPPGTGYTEAFF
TRBJ1-6 | once | TRBV7-9 | . | TGTGCCAGCAGCCCCCCGGACGGGGGATCCTATAATTCACCCCTCCACTTT | CASSPPDGGSYNSPLHF
TRBJ1-2 | . | TRBV30 | . | TGTGCCTGGACCTTAGGGGAGGATGGCTACACCTTC | CAWTLGEDGYTF
TRBJ2-7 | . | TRBV15 | . | TGTGCCACCAGCAGAGCCGCGTCCTACGAGCAGTACTTC | CATSRAASYEQYF
TRBJ1-5 | . | TRBV6-1 | . | TGTGCCAGCAGGGAGGCGGAGATCAATCAGCCCCAGCATTTT | CASREAEINQPQHF
TRBJ2-5 | . | TRBV28 | TRBD1 | TGTGCCAGCAGTCTCTACAGGGGGCGGGAGACCCAGTACTTC | CASSLYRGRETQYF
TRBJ2-7 | . | TRBV20-1 | . | TGCAGTGCTAAACAAGCCTACGAGCAGTACTTC | CSAKQAYEQYF
TRBJ2-1 | . | TRBV6-5 | TRBD2 | TGTGCCACCCGGTGGGCTAGCGGGACTAATGAGCAGTTCTTC | CATRWASGTNEQFF
TRBJ1-1 | . | TRBV18 | . | TGTGCCAGCTCGACGGACAAGAACACTGAAGCTTTCTTT | CASSTDKNTEAFF
TRBJ2-3 | . | TRBV27 | . | TGTGCCAGCAGTTTATCCAGGGGCGCAGATACGCAGTATTTT | CASSLSRGADTQYF
TRBJ2-5 | few | TRBV7-9 | TRBD2 | TGTGCCAGCAGCTCCTCGGCGGGGGGCGCGGAGACCCAGTACTTC | CASSSSAGGAETQYF
TRBJ2-1 | once | TRBV9 | TRBD2 | TGTGCCAGCAGCGTAAAAACTAGCGGTAACTCCTACAATGAGCAGTTCTTC | CASSVKTSGNSYNEQFF
TRBJ2-2 | . | TRBV7-7 | TRBD2 | TGTGCCAGCAGCTCTAGCGGAGGGCCGGGGGCCGGGGAGCTGTTTTTT | CASSSSGGPGAGELFF
TRBJ2-4 | . | TRBV5-1 | . | TGCGCCAGCAGCTTGGACAGTGCCATTCAGTACTTC | CASSLDSAIQYF
TRBJ2-7 | . | TRBV28 | . | TGTGCCAGCATAGGAGGGAGTTTTGACGAGCAGTACTTC | CASIGGSFDEQYF
TRBJ2-1 | . | TRBV4-1 | TRBD2 | TGCGCCAGCACCCAGGGACTAGCGGGGCGGAGAGGGCATGAGCAGTTCTTC | CASTQGLAGRRGHEQFF
TRBJ2-7 | . | TRBV28 | . | TGTGCCAGCAGTCCCCGGACAAGTTGGAAGCAGTACTTC | CASSPRTSWKQYF
TRBJ1-5 | . | TRBV6-6 | . | TGTGCCAGCAGTTCAGGGGACGGCAATCAGCCCCAGCATTTT | CASSSGDGNQPQHF